The rows below give T cell receptor beta chains drawn from one sample of a study of shared clonotypes between healthy human individuals. Method: immunoSEQ multiplex PCR; TCRdb's copy keeps in-frame clones and lacks some. Of nearly 2 million clones listed, about 94% are singletons. Sequencing used naive CD8+ T cells sorted from blood. Source of these receptors: a man aged 18 to 30 in good health. CDR3s include the opening cysteine and the closing phenylalanine or tryptophan. The order of the fields is V gene, CDR3 length, D gene, J gene, clone size, CDR3 DNA, CDR3 protein. D genes are given only for firm matches. Only some rows state a clone size, as once, few, many or a class for expanded clones.

V gene: TRBV2
CDR3 length: 15
D gene: TRBD2
J gene: TRBJ2-5
clone size: NA
CDR3 DNA: TGTGCCAGCAGTGAGGGACTAGCGTCCCAAGAGACCCAGTACTTC
CDR3 protein: CASSEGLASQETQYF

V gene: TRBV18
CDR3 length: 15
D gene: NA
J gene: TRBJ2-7
clone size: NA
CDR3 DNA: TGTGCCAGCTCACCACTATCGGGGGTAACCTACGAGCAGTACTTC
CDR3 protein: CASSPLSGVTYEQYF

V gene: TRBV7-2
CDR3 length: 15
D gene: TRBD1
J gene: TRBJ2-7
clone size: NA
CDR3 DNA: TGTGCCAGCACCCCAGACAGGGGGATCTCCTACGAGCAGTACTTC
CDR3 protein: CASTPDRGISYEQYF

V gene: TRBV2
CDR3 length: 12
D gene: NA
J gene: TRBJ2-1
clone size: NA
CDR3 DNA: TGTGCCAGCAGTGAAGCGCAGAATGAGCAGTTCTTC
CDR3 protein: CASSEAQNEQFF

V gene: TRBV10-1
CDR3 length: 13
D gene: NA
J gene: TRBJ1-3
clone size: few
CDR3 DNA: TGCGCCAGCAGTTCGGACATAGGAAACACCATATATTTT
CDR3 protein: CASSSDIGNTIYF

V gene: TRBV10-3
CDR3 length: 16
D gene: NA
J gene: TRBJ2-2
clone size: once
CDR3 DNA: TGTGCCATCAGTGAGATCCGGGACAAGAACACCGGGGAGCTGTTTTTT
CDR3 protein: CAISEIRDKNTGELFF

V gene: TRBV7-8
CDR3 length: 17
D gene: NA
J gene: TRBJ2-7
clone size: NA
CDR3 DNA: TGTGCCAGCAGCTCCCAGGGGGGCGGTCTGAGCTCCTACGAGCAGTACTTC
CDR3 protein: CASSSQGGGLSSYEQYF

V gene: TRBV19
CDR3 length: 16
D gene: NA
J gene: TRBJ1-3
clone size: NA
CDR3 DNA: TGTGCCAGTAGGGAAGACGAGCAGGGCTCTGGAAACACCATATATTTT
CDR3 protein: CASREDEQGSGNTIYF

V gene: TRBV7-9
CDR3 length: 13
D gene: NA
J gene: TRBJ2-3
clone size: NA
CDR3 DNA: TGTGCCAGCAGTGGGCCTAGCACAGATACGCAGTATTTT
CDR3 protein: CASSGPSTDTQYF

V gene: TRBV11-1
CDR3 length: 14
D gene: NA
J gene: TRBJ1-6
clone size: NA
CDR3 DNA: TGTGCCAGCAGCTTGAGGGGAGATAATTCACCCCTCCACTTT
CDR3 protein: CASSLRGDNSPLHF

V gene: TRBV5-1
CDR3 length: 15
D gene: TRBD2
J gene: TRBJ2-7
clone size: NA
CDR3 DNA: TGCGCCAGCAGCCCCAGGGGCGGGAGGAAATACGAGCAGTACTTC
CDR3 protein: CASSPRGGRKYEQYF

V gene: TRBV19
CDR3 length: 17
D gene: TRBD2
J gene: TRBJ2-7
clone size: NA
CDR3 DNA: TGTGCCAGTAGTATAGGGGCCGCGGTAGCGGGAGGCCAGACCCCCTACTTC
CDR3 protein: CASSIGAAVAGGQTPYF

V gene: TRBV28
CDR3 length: 15
D gene: TRBD2
J gene: TRBJ2-7
clone size: NA
CDR3 DNA: TGTGCCAGCAGTCCCATAGCGGGGGCCCCCTACGAGCAGTACTTC
CDR3 protein: CASSPIAGAPYEQYF

V gene: TRBV27
CDR3 length: 15
D gene: NA
J gene: TRBJ2-7
clone size: once
CDR3 DNA: TGTGCCAGCAGTCTTACTATCCTGAGCTCCTACGAGCAGTACTTC
CDR3 protein: CASSLTILSSYEQYF

V gene: TRBV7-6
CDR3 length: 13
D gene: NA
J gene: TRBJ2-7
clone size: NA
CDR3 DNA: TGTGCCAGCAGCCAATTATCGGGCCACGAGCAGTACTTC
CDR3 protein: CASSQLSGHEQYF

V gene: TRBV4-1
CDR3 length: 18
D gene: TRBD2
J gene: TRBJ2-1
clone size: NA
CDR3 DNA: TGCGCCAGCAGCCAAGAGGGGAGACTAGCGGGAGGGGTAAATGAGCAGTTCTTC
CDR3 protein: CASSQEGRLAGGVNEQFF

V gene: TRBV6-5
CDR3 length: 14
D gene: TRBD1
J gene: TRBJ1-1
clone size: once
CDR3 DNA: TGTGCCAGCACTAGACAGGGCGGGATCACTGAAGCTTTCTTT
CDR3 protein: CASTRQGGITEAFF

V gene: TRBV7-9
CDR3 length: 15
D gene: NA
J gene: TRBJ1-1
clone size: NA
CDR3 DNA: TGTGCCAGCAGCTTAGAAGGAGGGATGAACACTGAAGCTTTCTTT
CDR3 protein: CASSLEGGMNTEAFF

V gene: TRBV5-4
CDR3 length: 16
D gene: NA
J gene: TRBJ2-1
clone size: NA
CDR3 DNA: TGTGCCAGCAGCTGGGACGGGCTGAGCTCCTACAATGAGCAGTTCTTC
CDR3 protein: CASSWDGLSSYNEQFF

V gene: TRBV28
CDR3 length: 14
D gene: NA
J gene: TRBJ2-7
clone size: NA
CDR3 DNA: TGTGCCAGCACCTGGGGGGCCTCGGTCTACGAGCAGTACTTC
CDR3 protein: CASTWGASVYEQYF

V gene: TRBV7-9
CDR3 length: 15
D gene: TRBD2
J gene: TRBJ2-1
clone size: NA
CDR3 DNA: TGTGCCAGCAGCTGGGGGCTAGCGGGAGTCAATGAGCAGTTCTTC
CDR3 protein: CASSWGLAGVNEQFF

V gene: TRBV6-1
CDR3 length: 15
D gene: NA
J gene: TRBJ2-7
clone size: NA
CDR3 DNA: TGTGCCAGCAGTGAAGCCCGGATAAGCTCCTACGAGCAGTACTTC
CDR3 protein: CASSEARISSYEQYF

V gene: TRBV7-8
CDR3 length: 16
D gene: NA
J gene: TRBJ1-1
clone size: NA
CDR3 DNA: TGTGCCAGCAGCCCCATCACTGAGGACAGGAACACTGAAGCTTTCTTT
CDR3 protein: CASSPITEDRNTEAFF

V gene: TRBV30
CDR3 length: 13
D gene: NA
J gene: TRBJ1-1
clone size: NA
CDR3 DNA: TGTGCCTGGAGTTTCCCGGGAAACACTGAAGCTTTCTTT
CDR3 protein: CAWSFPGNTEAFF

V gene: TRBV5-1
CDR3 length: 15
D gene: TRBD1
J gene: TRBJ2-2
clone size: NA
CDR3 DNA: TGCGCCAGCAGCCTCCGGACAGGGGGGACCGGGGAGCTGTTTTTT
CDR3 protein: CASSLRTGGTGELFF

V gene: TRBV13
CDR3 length: 14
D gene: TRBD1
J gene: TRBJ2-7
clone size: NA
CDR3 DNA: TGTGCCAGCAGCTCCAGCACAGGGGCCTACGAGCAGTACTTC
CDR3 protein: CASSSSTGAYEQYF

V gene: TRBV10-1
CDR3 length: 13
D gene: NA
J gene: TRBJ2-7
clone size: NA
CDR3 DNA: TGCGCCAGCAGTGAGTGGGGGGTCCGCGAGCAGTACTTC
CDR3 protein: CASSEWGVREQYF

V gene: TRBV5-6
CDR3 length: 12
D gene: TRBD2
J gene: TRBJ2-1
clone size: NA
CDR3 DNA: TGTGCCAGCAGCCAGGGACTAACTGAGCAGTTCTTC
CDR3 protein: CASSQGLTEQFF

V gene: TRBV27
CDR3 length: 11
D gene: NA
J gene: TRBJ2-3
clone size: NA
CDR3 DNA: TGTGCCAGCAGTTTTCAAGATACGCAGTATTTT
CDR3 protein: CASSFQDTQYF

V gene: TRBV2
CDR3 length: 11
D gene: NA
J gene: TRBJ1-1
clone size: NA
CDR3 DNA: TGTGCCAGCAGTGAGGGAGGGCGGGGGATCTTT
CDR3 protein: CASSEGGRGIF

V gene: TRBV7-8
CDR3 length: 15
D gene: TRBD2
J gene: TRBJ2-5
clone size: once
CDR3 DNA: TGTGCCAGCAGCTCCTCGGGACTAGACATGGAGACCCAGTACTTC
CDR3 protein: CASSSSGLDMETQYF

V gene: TRBV9
CDR3 length: 15
D gene: NA
J gene: TRBJ2-2
clone size: NA
CDR3 DNA: TGTGCCAGCAGCGCGGGACACTTGAACACCGGGGAGCTGTTTTTT
CDR3 protein: CASSAGHLNTGELFF

V gene: TRBV10-2
CDR3 length: 14
D gene: TRBD2
J gene: TRBJ2-5
clone size: NA
CDR3 DNA: TGCGCCAGCAGTGATCCAGCGGGGCAAGAGACCCAGTACTTC
CDR3 protein: CASSDPAGQETQYF

V gene: TRBV21-1
CDR3 length: 13
D gene: NA
J gene: TRBJ1-6
clone size: NA
CDR3 DNA: TGTGCCAGCAGCTTCTTGGGAGGGGCACCCCTCCACTTT
CDR3 protein: CASSFLGGAPLHF

V gene: TRBV6-6
CDR3 length: 14
D gene: NA
J gene: TRBJ2-7
clone size: NA
CDR3 DNA: TGTGCCAGCAGTTACAGTCCCAGTTCCTACGAGCAGTACTTC
CDR3 protein: CASSYSPSSYEQYF

V gene: TRBV27
CDR3 length: 14
D gene: NA
J gene: TRBJ2-7
clone size: once
CDR3 DNA: TGTGCCAGCAGTTCCTACAGGTCCTCCTACGAGCAGTACTTC
CDR3 protein: CASSSYRSSYEQYF

V gene: TRBV27
CDR3 length: 14
D gene: TRBD1
J gene: TRBJ1-4
clone size: NA
CDR3 DNA: TGTGCCAGCAGTTCGGACAGGGGCGGTGAAAAACTGTTTTTT
CDR3 protein: CASSSDRGGEKLFF

V gene: TRBV27
CDR3 length: 14
D gene: NA
J gene: TRBJ2-5
clone size: NA
CDR3 DNA: TGTGCCAGCAGTGAGGAGAATTATTTTGAGACCCAGTACTTC
CDR3 protein: CASSEENYFETQYF

V gene: TRBV10-1
CDR3 length: 14
D gene: NA
J gene: TRBJ2-7
clone size: NA
CDR3 DNA: TGCGCCAGCAGTGAGTCGTTGGGGTTGAACGAGCAGTACTTC
CDR3 protein: CASSESLGLNEQYF

V gene: TRBV6-1
CDR3 length: 14
D gene: NA
J gene: TRBJ1-1
clone size: once
CDR3 DNA: TGTGCCAGCACCGAGGGGGGCGCCGACACTGAAGCTTTCTTT
CDR3 protein: CASTEGGADTEAFF

V gene: TRBV27
CDR3 length: 14
D gene: TRBD1
J gene: TRBJ2-7
clone size: NA
CDR3 DNA: TGTGCCAGCAGTGTATGGACAGGGGACGGCGAGCAGTACTTC
CDR3 protein: CASSVWTGDGEQYF

V gene: TRBV9
CDR3 length: 15
D gene: TRBD1
J gene: TRBJ2-7
clone size: NA
CDR3 DNA: TGTGCCAGCAGCGAGGCAGGGGGCCATGTCGACGAGCAGTACTTC
CDR3 protein: CASSEAGGHVDEQYF

V gene: TRBV7-9
CDR3 length: 13
D gene: NA
J gene: TRBJ2-5
clone size: NA
CDR3 DNA: TGTGCCAGCAGCTTAGCTCTTGAAGAGACCCAGTACTTC
CDR3 protein: CASSLALEETQYF

V gene: TRBV6-5
CDR3 length: 16
D gene: TRBD2
J gene: TRBJ2-5
clone size: NA
CDR3 DNA: TGTGCCAGCAGTTACTCGTTTACGGGGGGGGCAGAGACCCAGTACTTC
CDR3 protein: CASSYSFTGGAETQYF